The next 16 T cell receptor beta chains were all read from a single sample in a study of cytomegalovirus exposure and HLA in healthy donors. The PCR contained 60 Vbeta and 13 Jbeta primers. Here immunoSEQ multiplex PCR was the method, and the copy in TCRdb shows in-frame clones only, minus some. In the table there are around 230,000 clones, over 75% of which are singletons. The specimen sequenced was PBMCs. Source of these receptors: a male donor in good health and CMV-seronegative.

This clone occurred a few times. V and J are TRBV18 and TRBJ2-2; 7 bases are a match to TRBD1. Per germline, CDR1 KGHSH and CDR2 LQKENI. V was clipped by 4 bases and J by 13 bases; unmatched bases: 9. The CDR3 totals 13 residues. The CDR3 spells CASSLGQAVGLFF. The CDR3 bases are TGTGCCAGCTCACTAGGACAGGCCGTGGGGCTGTTTTTT.

Here the CDR3 DNA reads TGTGCCATTAAGGACAGATCTAACTATGGCTACACCTTC. As protein: CAIKDRSNYGYTF. The V call is TRBV6-1, the J call TRBJ1-2, with a tentative D call TRBD1 (6 bases). Between the trimmed V and J ends, which lost 10 bases and 0 bases, there was a span of 12 bases. CDR1 MNHNS and CDR2 SASEGT come from the germline V gene. The CDR3 covers 13 residues.

This chain links TRBV30 with TRBJ1-2; no reliable D call. V lost 5 bases and J 6 bases, leaving 13 bases between the germline ends. This CDR3 region has 12 residues. The germline gives CDR1 GTSNPN, CDR2 SVGIG (reference sequence). CDR3 protein: CAWQRGSHGYTF. In DNA, the CDR3 is TGTGCCTGGCAGAGAGGGTCTCATGGCTACACCTTC.

The chain has TRBV6-1 and TRBJ1-4; TRBD1 is a possible D gene (5 bases). CDR1 is MNHNS and CDR2 is SASEGT in the germline V gene. Trimming took off 3 bases at V and 9 bases at J, with 14 bases between the two ends. The CDR3 is made up of 14 amino acids. CDR3 sequence reads: CASSEGGTVKKLFF. Here the CDR3 DNA reads TGTGCCAGCAGTGAGGGGGGTACCGTGAAAAAACTGTTTTTT.

The chain uses TRBV7-8 and TRBJ1-5; 9 positions agree with TRBD1. The length of the CDR3 is 16 residues. Germline-derived CDR1 and CDR2 are SGHVS and FQNEAQ. The V gene end was trimmed by 3 bases and the J gene end by 10 bases; junction bases not matched to a gene: 13. In DNA form, the CDR3 reads TGTGCCAGCAGCTTTTCGACAGGGGGTGGTGTGGATCCCCAGCATTTT. This encodes CASSFSTGGGVDPQHF.

The chain recombines TRBV2 with TRBJ2-1, with D tentatively TRBD2 (6 bases). This CDR3 spans 17 amino acids. The germline V gene has CDR1 SNHLY and CDR2 FYNNEI. Trimming took 6 bases from V and 0 from J, leaving 18 bases between them. The CDR3 reads CASSTRRGLISYNEQFF. CDR3 nucleotide sequence: TGTGCCAGCAGCACAAGGAGGGGTCTAATCTCCTACAATGAGCAGTTCTTC.

The chain combines TRBV30 with TRBJ1-4; 8 bases line up with TRBD1. Germline values: CDR1 GTSNPN, CDR2 SVGIG (reference sequence). J gave up 0 bases and V 1 base, and 4 bases lay outside the gene matches. The CDR3 totals 16 residues. The CDR3 reads CAWSAQGQATNEKLFF. In DNA form, the CDR3 reads TGTGCCTGGAGTGCCCAGGGACAGGCAACTAATGAAAAACTGTTTTTT.

The V call is TRBV2, the J call TRBJ2-5, with TRBD1 matching over 9 bases. Germline V gene sequence: CDR1 SNHLY, CDR2 FYNNEI. The CDR3 is 14 residues long. V shed 3 bases and J 5 bases; nucleotides not matched to a gene: 4. The CDR3 nucleotides read TGTGCCAGCAGTGATACAGGGGGCGCGGAGACCCAGTACTTC. It is translated as CASSDTGGAETQYF. Full variable domain (outside the CDR3, taken from reference TRBV2 and TRBJ2-5): EPEVTQTPSHQVTQMGQEVILRCVPISNHLYFYWYRQILGQKVEFLVSFYNNEISEKSEIFDDQFSVERPDGSNFTLKIRSTKLEDSAMYFCASSDTGGAETQYFGPGTRLLVL.

The V gene is TRBV5-6, the J gene TRBJ1-5; the D gene is possibly TRBD1 (5 bases). Germline CDR1 and CDR2: SGHDT and YYEEEE. CDR3 length: 17 amino acids. V was shortened by 0 bases and J by 1 base, with 14 bases between the two germline ends. The CDR3 loop reads CASSLGPGGLSNQPQHF. The CDR3 region has the DNA TGTGCCAGCAGCTTGGGGCCCGGGGGATTGAGCAATCAGCCCCAGCATTTT.

This clone was observed a handful of times. The chain carries TRBV5-1 and TRBJ2-1; tentatively, D is TRBD2 (5 bases). Trimming removed 3 bases at V and 2 bases at J, with 12 bases between. Germline values: CDR1 SGHRS, CDR2 YFSETQ. The CDR3 sequence is 15 residues long. The CDR3 loop reads CASSSSGDTYNEQFF. The CDR3 nucleotides read TGCGCCAGCAGCTCCAGCGGAGATACCTACAATGAGCAGTTCTTC.

V usage is TRBV19 and J usage is TRBJ1-2; the match to TRBD1 covers 10 bases. This CDR3 is built from 15 residues. The germline CDR1 and CDR2 sequences are LNHDA and SQIVND (reference sequence). J lost 7 bases, V lost 5 bases, and 10 bases had no gene match. CDR3 residues: CASSLTTGGATGYTF. The CDR3 region has the DNA TGTGCCAGTAGTCTCACGACAGGGGGCGCGACTGGCTACACCTTC.

The chain carries TRBV9 and TRBJ1-2; tentative D call: TRBD1 (5 bases). Trimming removed 0 bases from V and 3 bases from J, with 18 bases in between. The CDR3 consists of 17 residues. The germline gives CDR1 SGDLS, CDR2 YYNGEE. CDR3 residues: CASSVDGAATPHYGYTF. In nucleotides, the CDR3 is TGTGCCAGCAGCGTAGATGGGGCAGCCACCCCCCACTATGGCTACACCTTC.

J is TRBJ1-1 and V is TRBV28; TRBD1 matches 10 bases. J lost 1 base, V lost 5 bases, and 13 bases had no gene match. This CDR3 has 18 residues. Germline values: CDR1 MDHEN, CDR2 SYDVKM. This CDR3 reads CASSVPWDRGIPNTEAFF. The DNA of the CDR3 is TGTGCCAGCAGTGTCCCGTGGGACAGGGGAATACCGAACACTGAAGCTTTCTTT.

CDR3 loop: CASSLGRRASYNEQFF. CDR3 DNA: TGTGCCAGCAGTTTGGGGAGGCGGGCATCTTACAATGAGCAGTTCTTC. The V gene is TRBV27, the J gene TRBJ2-1; tentatively, D is TRBD2 (6 bases). The V and J ends lost 3 bases and 4 bases respectively, with 16 bases between them. The germline CDR1 and CDR2 sequences are MNHEY and SMNVEV (reference sequence). The CDR3 covers 16 residues.

This chain links TRBV6-5 with TRBJ2-2; 9 bases align to TRBD2. This CDR3 comprises 15 residues. The germline V gene encodes CDR1 MNHEY and CDR2 SVGAGI. Trimming cost V 5 bases and J 1 base; bases outside gene matches: 2. For the CDR3, the DNA is TGTGCCAGCAGTAGACTAGCGGTGAACACCGGGGAGCTGTTTTTT. It is translated as CASSRLAVNTGELFF.

The chain employs TRBV9 and TRBJ2-3, with TRBD2 identical over 8 bases. Unmatched junction bases numbered 4, after V lost 0 bases and J lost 4 bases. Looked up from germline, CDR1 is SGDLS and CDR2 is YYNGEE. The CDR3 covers 15 residues. CDR3 loop: CASSVDGRVADTQYF. As DNA, the CDR3 is TGTGCCAGCAGCGTAGACGGGAGGGTGGCAGATACGCAGTATTTT. Using reference TRBV9 and TRBJ2-3 for the parts outside the CDR3, the full variable domain is DSGVTQTPKHLITATGQRVTLRCSPRSGDLSVYWYQQSLDQGLQFLIQYYNGEERAKGNILERFSAQQFPDLHSELNLSSLELGDSALYFCASSVDGRVADTQYFGPGTRLTVL.